In its sample, the clone carrying this T cell receptor beta chain was seen many times. Its target is unknown. Unique molecular identifiers were incorporated during preparation of the TCRbeta library. TCRdb re-derived calls from the PCR reads in MiXCR, one entry per CDR3 protein. The sample includes approximately 800,000 distinct CDR3 sequences, roughly 15% seen only once; the top ten take roughly 5%. With V trimmed by 4 bases and J by 10 bases, 9 bases remained unmatched. CDR1 is SGHRS, CDR2 YFSETQ, per germline. The CDR3 has 15 amino acids. The data were taken from a study of T-cell reconstitution after alpha-beta-depleted transplantation in children. Findings and limits, study-wide: Expanded clones from the graft, numbering several hundred, reportedly supplied alpha-beta T cells about two months after transplant. From newly produced T cells came most of the T-cell counts and diversity one year after transplant.

The V gene is TRBV5-1, the J gene TRBJ2-1; 12 bases line up with TRBD2. The sample in question was PBMCs, mostly from graft donor cells, obtained 360 days after TCRalphabeta/CD19-depleted stem cell transplant. This receptor was obtained from a male patient aged 5 to 17 who had a stem cell transplant for acute lymphoblastic leukemia, so the T cells may come from the graft donor. This chain's CDR3 is CASSNLAGGPVEQFF. DNA for the CDR3: TGCGCCAGCAGCAACCTAGCGGGAGGGCCTGTCGAGCAGTTCTTC. The full variable domain, with the rest looked up from reference TRBV5-1 and TRBJ2-1, is KAGVTQTPRYLIKTRGQQVTLSCSPISGHRSVSWYQQTPGQGLQFLFEYFSETQRNKGNFPGRFSGRQFSNSRSEMNVSTLELGDSALYLCASSNLAGGPVEQFFGPGTRLTVL.